This TCR beta chain derives from a study of cytomegalovirus exposure and HLA in healthy donors. About the research overall: The platform used for the approximately 120 validation repertoires matched that of the approximately 670 first-cohort repertoires, a later analysis reported.

Findings and limits, study-wide: It was 150 to 200 TCR beta chains that were listed as cytomegalovirus-associated. The study found most TCR sequences rare, yet found some public TCRs in many donors.

CDR1 SNHLY and CDR2 FYNNEI come from the germline V gene. This CDR3 contains 11 residues. V shed 4 bases and J shed 3 bases, with 3 bases lying between them. Generated by immunoSEQ multiplex PCR, the TCRdb table keeps only in-frame clones and is missing some. This sample has under 150,000 clones; approximately 90% occur once, and the top ten carry about 6%. This clone was seen once. Its specificity is unknown. This sequence joins TRBV2 and TRBJ2-5; no clear D gene. The sample taken for sequencing was PBMCs. This clonotype originated in a woman aged 18-35 years in good health and CMV-seropositive. The CDR3 DNA follows: TGTGCCAGCAGTGGAGAAGAGACCCAGTACTTC. Its protein product is CASSGEETQYF.